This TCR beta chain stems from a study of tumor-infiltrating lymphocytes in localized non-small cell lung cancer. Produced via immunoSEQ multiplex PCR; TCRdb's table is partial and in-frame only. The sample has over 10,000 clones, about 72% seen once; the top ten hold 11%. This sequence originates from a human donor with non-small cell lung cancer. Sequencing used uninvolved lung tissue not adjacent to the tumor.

Here the CDR3 reads CSVVFLRGTMDTDTQYF. The CDR3 bases are TGCAGCGTTGTCTTTCTTAGAGGTACTATGGACACAGATACGCAGTATTTT. The rearrangement links TRBV29-1 to TRBJ2-3; D remains unclear. The CDR3 has 17 residues. V lost 4 bases and J 2 bases, leaving 22 bases between the germline ends. The V gene's germline CDR1 is SQVTM and CDR2 ANQGSEA.